The 5 T cell receptor beta chains given below trace back to one sample, sequenced in a study of blood T cell repertoires in COVID-19. The table came from immunoSEQ multiplex PCR; TCRdb's copy has only in-frame clones and leaves some out. The repertoire holds 100,000 or so clones, with about 91% as singletons. The sequenced sample was peripheral blood. The receptors originated from a man aged 50-59 years with acute or convalescent COVID-19.

The chain uses TRBV3-1 (or the pseudogene TRBV3-2) and TRBJ1-4; the D gene is possibly TRBD1 (5 bases). This CDR3 is 13 amino acids long. The germline V and J ends were trimmed by 0 bases and 13 bases, with 12 bases remaining between them. Germline V gene sequence: CDR1 LGHDT, CDR2 YNNKEL (reference sequence). CDR3 sequence: CASSQDTAGGLFF. CDR3 nucleotide sequence: TGTGCCAGCAGCCAAGACACCGCCGGGGGACTGTTTTTT.

The chain links TRBV20-1 to TRBJ2-7, with D possibly matching TRBD1 (6 bases). Trimming shortened V by 3 bases and J by 5 bases, and 14 bases separated the two germline ends. Germline-derived CDR1 and CDR2 are DFQATT and SNEGSKA (reference sequence). The length of the CDR3 is 13 residues. In DNA, the CDR3 is TGCAGTGCTAGTCGGCAGGGGTTGCACGAGCAGTACTTC. This codes for CSASRQGLHEQYF.

The chain recombines TRBV12-5 with TRBJ1-5, with 8 bases matching TRBD1. The CDR3 extends over 16 amino acids. Germline loops: CDR1 LGHNT, CDR2 FRNRAP. V shed 6 bases, J shed 6 bases, and the junction held 13 bases outside the gene matches. The CDR3 nucleotides read TGTGCTAGTGGCTCCCTCCAGGGGGCCGGGGGTCAGCCCCAGCATTTT. This translates into CASGSLQGAGGQPQHF.

The V call is TRBV6-1, the J call TRBJ1-2, with D perhaps matching TRBD1 (6 bases). Between the trimmed V and J ends, which lost 4 bases and 4 bases, there was a span of 19 bases. Per germline, CDR1 MNHNS and CDR2 SASEGT. This CDR3 is 16 amino acids long. The CDR3 spells CASSGNRQASSYGYTF. Here the CDR3 DNA reads TGTGCCAGCAGTGGAAACCGACAGGCTTCGAGCTATGGCTACACCTTC.

The chain couples TRBV6-1 to TRBJ2-3, with 9 bases lining up with TRBD2. V was clipped by 4 bases and J by 2 bases; unmatched bases: 13. The CDR3 spans 18 residues. Germline V lookup: CDR1 MNHNS, CDR2 SASEGT. The CDR3 reads CASSAGWNSGGLTDTQYF. The CDR3 DNA reads TGTGCCAGCAGTGCCGGCTGGAATAGCGGGGGCCTCACAGATACGCAGTATTTT.